The 7 T cell receptor beta chains in this list originate from one sample, sequenced in a study of Graves' ophthalmopathy and Graves' hyperthyroidism. RNA served as the template for amplifying TCR beta CDR3 regions. Second-round multiplex PCR followed a first-round RT-PCR using HTBI primers. TCRdb reprocessed the multiplex PCR reads via MiXCR and lists one record per CDR3 protein. Of around 660,000 distinct CDR3 sequences in the sample, about two fifths were seen once. What was sequenced was peripheral blood. These receptors all stem from an adult man with Graves' ophthalmopathy.

The CDR3 DNA follows: TGCAGCGTTGACCACAGGGTGAACACTGAAGCTTTCTTT. Translated: CSVDHRVNTEAFF. This chain uses TRBV29-1 with TRBJ1-1; a possible D gene is TRBD1 (6 bases). CDR1 is SQVTM and CDR2 is ANQGSEA in the germline V gene. The germline V and J ends were trimmed by 3 bases and 0 bases, with 8 bases remaining between them. The CDR3 totals 13 residues. The variable domain in full, with the rest retrieved from reference TRBV29-1 and TRBJ1-1, is SAVISQKPSRDICQRGTSLTIQCQVDSQVTMMFWYRQQPGQSLTLIATANQGSEATYESGFVIDKFPISRPNLTFSTLTVSNMSPEDSSIYLCSVDHRVNTEAFFGQGTRLTVV.

Notes on this clonotype: A clone one base away is much larger, so this may be a read error. The chain is built from TRBV25-1 and TRBJ1-6, with 10 bases identical to TRBD1. The CDR3 runs 15 residues. V shed 3 bases and J 6 bases; nucleotides not matched to a gene: 2. Germline assignment: CDR1 MGHDK and CDR2 SYGVNS. The CDR3: CASSDGTGANSPLHF. For the CDR3, the DNA is TGTGCCAGCAGTGACGGGACAGGGGCTAATTCACCCCTCCACTTT. The entire variable domain, with the rest obtained from reference TRBV25-1 and TRBJ1-6, is as follows: EADIYQTPRYLVIGTGKKITLECSQTMGHDKMYWYQQDPGMELHLIHYSYGVNSTEKGDLSSESTVSRIRTEHFPLTLESARPSHTSQYLCASSDGTGANSPLHFGNGTRLTVT.

On this clonotype: Since a much larger clone is just one base distant, this may be a read error. The genes are TRBV10-3 and TRBJ2-5; perhaps TRBD2 as D (6 bases). The J call may be wrong; the DNA end is better matched by TRBJ2-7. CDR3 length: 14 amino acids. Germline-derived CDR1 and CDR2 are ENHRY and SYGVKD. The DNA of the CDR3 is TGTGCCATCAGTTACATGCGGGGTTCCTACGAGCAGTACTTC. Translated: CAISYMRGSYEQYF.

This chain connects TRBV20-1 to TRBJ1-5; TRBD1 is a possible D gene (5 bases). V was trimmed by 5 bases and J by 6 bases, leaving 14 bases between them. Germline loops: CDR1 DFQATT, CDR2 SNEGSKA (reference sequence). The CDR3 is 13 residues long. CDR3 in DNA: TGCAGTGCTGTACGGGGGGTCGGTCAGCCCCAGCATTTT. The encoded protein is CSAVRGVGQPQHF.

The sample holds many counts of this clonotype. The chain carries TRBV27 and TRBJ1-5, with D unresolved. Germline CDR1 is MNHEY and CDR2 is SMNVEV (reference sequence). V lost 3 bases, J lost 5 bases, and 11 bases lay in between. The CDR3 extends over 14 amino acids. Here the CDR3 reads CASSFRAYDQPQHF. DNA of the CDR3: TGTGCCAGCAGTTTCCGGGCGTACGATCAGCCCCAGCATTTT.

CDR3 nucleotide sequence: TGTGCCAGCAGCTACTCGTCCTGGGGGGGGGGGAATCAGCCCCAGCATTTT. The encoded protein is CASSYSSWGGGNQPQHF. The chain joins TRBV7-2 to TRBJ1-5; a possible D gene is TRBD1 (5 bases). V was trimmed by 4 bases and J by 4 bases, leaving 20 bases between them. The CDR3 totals 17 residues. CDR1 and CDR2 (germline): SGHTA, FQGNSA.

The V gene is TRBV12-3 or TRBV12-4, the J gene TRBJ1-2, with 8 bases that match TRBD1. The junction had 10 bases not matched to a gene; V was cut back by 8 bases and J by 8 bases. The CDR3 runs 13 residues. CDR3 amino acids: CASGEGQDLGYTF. For the CDR3, the DNA is TGTGCCAGCGGCGAGGGACAGGACTTGGGCTACACCTTC.